The 20 T cell receptor beta chains below were found in one sample sequenced in a study of somatic mutations in cytotoxic T cells in rheumatoid arthritis. Data came from immunoSEQ multiplex PCR; TCRdb stores just in-frame clones and leaves some out. The table includes thousands of clones, approximately 79% detected once. Sequencing used CD8+ T cells sorted from blood. The receptors come from an adult with rheumatoid arthritis.

CDR3 nucleotides: TGTGCCATCAGTGAAGGACAGGGAAGGACTGAAGCTTTCTTT. This gives the protein CAISEGQGRTEAFF. This rearrangement joins TRBV10-3 to TRBJ1-1; TRBD1 aligns across 8 bases. V lost 3 bases and J lost 5; bases outside the gene matches: 5. CDR3 size: 14 residues. The germline V gene has CDR1 ENHRY and CDR2 SYGVKD.

The rearrangement uses TRBV19 and TRBJ2-5; maybe TRBD1 (5 bases). The CDR3 loop spans 13 amino acids. Germline loops: CDR1 LNHDA, CDR2 SQIVND (reference sequence). The germline V and J ends were trimmed by 5 bases and 2 bases, with 9 bases remaining between them. CDR3 region: CASSLGLQETQYF. The CDR3 DNA sequence: TGTGCCAGTAGTTTGGGGCTTCAAGAGACCCAGTACTTC.

In nucleotides, the CDR3 is TGCGCCAGCAGCAGGGACGGTAGCACAGATACGCAGTATTTT. It codes for CASSRDGSTDTQYF. The J gene is TRBJ2-3, the V gene TRBV5-1, with D perhaps given as TRBD1 or TRBD2 (5 bases each). The CDR3 length is 14 residues. Germline values: CDR1 SGHRS, CDR2 YFSETQ. The V end lost 4 bases, the J end lost 0 bases, and 9 bases lay between the germline ends.

The V call is TRBV7-9, the J call TRBJ1-4, with D unclear. This CDR3 region has 15 residues. V lost 5 bases and J 7 bases, leaving 17 bases between the germline ends. Per germline, CDR1 SEHNR and CDR2 FQNEAQ (reference sequence). The CDR3 DNA is TGTGCCAGCAGCACGGGTGCTGAATCGGGTGAAAAACTGTTTTTT. As protein: CASSTGAESGEKLFF. The full variable domain, rest sourced from reference TRBV7-9 and TRBJ1-4, is DTGVSQNPRHKITKRGQNVTFRCDPISEHNRLYWYRQTLGQGPEFLTYFQNEAQLEKSRLLSDRFSAERPKGSFSTLEIQRTEQGDSAMYLCASSTGAESGEKLFFGSGTQLSVL.

J is TRBJ2-5 and V is TRBV28; D is possibly TRBD1 (7 bases). Germline CDR1 reads MDHEN; CDR2 reads SYDVKM. The CDR3 spans 17 residues. Trimming removed 4 bases from V and 5 bases from J, with 23 bases in between. CDR3 nucleotide sequence: TGTGCCAGCAGTTGGGGGGTCGAGGGGGCGGACTTTGAGACCCAGTACTTC. As protein: CASSWGVEGADFETQYF.

V usage is TRBV6-1 and J usage is TRBJ2-6, with no clear D. V lost 2 bases and J lost 4, with 12 bases in between. The germline CDR1 and CDR2 sequences are MNHNS and SASEGT. The CDR3 has 16 amino acids. CDR3 bases: TGTGCCAGCAGTGAACATTTGTTGAAGGGGGCCAACGTCCTGACTTTC. Its protein is CASSEHLLKGANVLTF.

The chain recombines TRBV7-8 with TRBJ1-1, with unresolved D. Germline V gene lookup returns CDR1 SGHVS and CDR2 FQNEAQ. The CDR3 loop spans 14 amino acids. V was cut by 2 bases and J by 1 base, with 8 bases left in between. The CDR3 DNA reads TGTGCCAGCAGCTTATTATCCTCGAACACTGAAGCTTTCTTT. Translating gives CASSLLSSNTEAFF. The complete variable domain, with remaining parts taken from reference TRBV7-8 and TRBJ1-1, reads GAGVSQSPRYKVAKRGQDVALRCDPISGHVSLFWYQQALGQGPEFLTYFQNEAQLDKSGLPSDRFFAERPEGSVSTLKIQRTQQEDSAVYLCASSLLSSNTEAFFGQGTRLTVV.

CDR3 coding DNA: TGTGCCAGCAGGAGCAGGAGCGACCCCTACAATGAGCAGTTCTTC. This gives the protein CASRSRSDPYNEQFF. The chain recombines TRBV7-2 with TRBJ2-1; D is ambiguous. The CDR3 consists of 15 residues. Germline V lookup: CDR1 SGHTA, CDR2 FQGNSA. V was clipped by 6 bases and J by 2 bases, with 14 bases between them.

This chain links TRBV5-4 with TRBJ1-1, with 7 nucleotides matching TRBD1. The CDR3 runs to 17 residues. From germline, CDR1 is SGHNT and CDR2 YYREEE (reference sequence). J gave up 0 bases and V 3 bases, and 11 bases lay outside the gene matches. CDR3 in amino acids: CASSSPRDRPLNTEAFF. In nucleotides, the CDR3 is TGTGCCAGCAGCTCGCCCCGGGACAGACCCCTGAACACTGAAGCTTTCTTT.

This clone was detected a few times. V usage is TRBV7-8 and J usage is TRBJ2-5; maybe TRBD2 (5 bases). Germline CDR1 SGHVS, CDR2 FQNEAQ. The V and J ends lost 1 base and 4 bases respectively, with 10 bases between them. The CDR3 extends over 14 amino acids. CDR3 coding DNA: TGTGCCAGCAGCTTAGAGGACTTGCTAGAGACCCAGTACTTC. It specifies CASSLEDLLETQYF.

J is TRBJ2-7 and V is TRBV28; 7 positions match TRBD1. The J segment lost 0 bases and the V segment lost 3 bases, leaving 8 bases of the junction unmatched. The CDR3 covers 16 residues. CDR1 and CDR2 (germline): MDHEN, SYDVKM. CDR3 in amino acids: CASSFKLTGNSYEQYF. The CDR3 nucleotides are TGTGCCAGCAGTTTTAAGTTGACAGGGAACTCCTACGAGCAGTACTTC.

The rearrangement joins TRBV9 to TRBJ2-5; D call uncertain. Germline V CDR1 and CDR2: SGDLS, YYNGEE. V dropped 1 base and J dropped 1 base, with 11 bases sitting between them. This CDR3 spans 15 amino acids. CDR3 loop: CASSVSPQPQETQYF. CDR3 DNA: TGTGCCAGCAGCGTATCCCCCCAACCCCAAGAGACCCAGTACTTC.

This clone was seen a handful of times. This sequence joins TRBV7-9 and TRBJ2-7; D is ambiguous. Trimming shortened V by 3 bases and J by 3 bases, and 9 bases separated the two germline ends. Looked up from germline, CDR1 is SEHNR and CDR2 is FQNEAQ (reference sequence). The CDR3 covers 13 residues. CDR3 in amino acids: CASSLLELYEQYF. In nucleotides, the CDR3 is TGTGCCAGCAGCTTGCTTGAGCTCTACGAGCAGTACTTC.

This rearrangement joins TRBV9 to TRBJ2-3; the D gene is possibly TRBD1 (5 bases). The CDR3 has 14 residues. Between the trimmed V and J ends, which lost 1 base and 5 bases, there was a span of 11 bases. From germline, CDR1 is SGDLS and CDR2 YYNGEE. The CDR3 nucleotides are TGTGCCAGCAGCGTATATGGGGCCGGAGATACGCAGTATTTT. Its protein product is CASSVYGAGDTQYF.

V usage is TRBV28 and J usage is TRBJ2-3; weak D call: TRBD1 (5 bases). There are 13 residues in the CDR3. Germline lookup yields CDR1 MDHEN and CDR2 SYDVKM. Trimming shortened V by 0 bases and J by 8 bases, and 9 bases separated the two germline ends. This CDR3 is CASSLWSGRTQYF. In nucleotides, the CDR3 is TGTGCCAGCAGTTTATGGTCAGGGCGTACGCAGTATTTT.

The chain is built from TRBV4-3 and TRBJ1-1, with D perhaps TRBD1 (5 bases). The ends were cut back, 0 bases at V and 0 bases at J, with 14 bases in the middle. Germline V lookup: CDR1 LGHNA, CDR2 YSLEER. The CDR3 has 17 amino acids. The CDR3 loop reads CASSQEWGGTLNTEAFF. The DNA for the CDR3 is TGCGCCAGCAGCCAAGAATGGGGGGGGACTTTGAACACTGAAGCTTTCTTT.

This chain joins TRBV18 and TRBJ2-3, with 8 bases matching TRBD2. Germline trimming cut 3 bases from V and 2 bases from J; bases unmatched to any gene: 16. In germline, CDR1 is KGHSH, CDR2 LQKENI. This CDR3 region has 19 residues. CDR3 loop: CASSPPEKSGSFYTDTQYF. The CDR3 DNA reads as TGTGCCAGCTCACCTCCGGAGAAGAGCGGGAGCTTTTACACAGATACGCAGTATTTT.

The rearrangement uses TRBV18 and TRBJ2-2; D possibly corresponds to TRBD1 (6 bases). CDR3 length equals 14 residues. CDR1 and CDR2 from the germline V gene are KGHSH and LQKENI. The V end was cut by 6 bases, the J end by 6 bases, with 14 bases between. The CDR3 protein is CASSMDSGAGELFF. CDR3 nucleotide sequence: TGTGCCAGCTCGATGGACAGCGGCGCCGGGGAGCTGTTTTTT.

V usage is TRBV7-8 and J usage is TRBJ2-1; D not certain. Trimming took 1 base from V and 5 from J, leaving 9 bases between them. Germline CDR1 SGHVS, CDR2 FQNEAQ. The CDR3 is made up of 14 amino acids. The CDR3 DNA reads TGTGCCAGCAGCTTAGAACCGGCCGACAATGAGCAGTTCTTC. It codes for CASSLEPADNEQFF.

This clone has a handful of counts. V and J are TRBV5-1 and TRBJ2-3; D gene unclear. Germline values: CDR1 SGHRS, CDR2 YFSETQ. The CDR3 totals 15 residues. Trimming pared 7 bases from V and 0 bases from J, leaving 15 bases between. In DNA form, the CDR3 reads TGCGCCAGCCGCGAAGGAATTTCTAGCACAGATACGCAGTATTTT. Translating gives CASREGISSTDTQYF.